A selection of T cell receptor beta chains follows, all from one sample in a study of response to subunit inactivated influenza vaccine. Using its own MiXCR run on the RT-PCR reads, TCRdb lists one record per CDR3 protein. The sample consists of about 540,000 distinct CDR3 sequences, roughly 15% of them appearing once. This material consisted of PBMCs from blood, taken 11 to 12 days after vaccination. The receptors come from a man aged 45-60 years who received an inactivated influenza vaccine. The CDR3 runs from the conserved cysteine through the conserved F or W. The D gene is left open where the match is weak. The size entry is marked missing in some rows and otherwise reads once, few, many or a size class.

TRBJ2-3 | NA | TRBD2 | TRBV15 | CATAGDTDTQYF | TGTGCCACCGCGGGAGACACAGATACGCAGTATTTT
TRBJ2-6 | NA | NA | TRBV28 | CASSLSLGEGAGANVLTF | TGTGCCAGCAGCTTAAGCCTGGGTGAGGGGGCTGGGGCCAACGTCCTGACTTTC
TRBJ2-7 | NA | NA | TRBV12-3/TRBV12-4 | CASSLLGRQYF | TGTGCCAGCAGTTTATTAGGCCGGCAGTACTTC
TRBJ1-3 | many | TRBD1 | TRBV5-5 | CASSRAPGQGPIGNTIYF | TGTGCCAGCAGCAGAGCACCGGGACAGGGGCCGATCGGAAACACCATATATTTT
TRBJ1-2 | many | NA | TRBV3-1 | CASSQDRAGSYGYTF | TGTGCCAGCAGCCAAGATCGGGCAGGCAGCTATGGCTACACCTTC
TRBJ1-1 | NA | TRBD1 | TRBV12-3/TRBV12-4 | CASRGQGRNEAFF | TGTGCCAGCAGGGGACAGGGTCGTAATGAAGCTTTCTTT
TRBJ2-5 | NA | NA | TRBV5-6 | CASSQPRRETQYF | TGTGCCAGCAGTCAGCCTCGACGGGAGACCCAGTACTTC
TRBJ2-3 | NA | NA | TRBV12-3/TRBV12-4 | CASSFQLRGTDTQYF | TGTGCCAGCAGTTTCCAGTTAAGGGGCACAGATACGCAGTATTTT
TRBJ2-3 | many | NA | TRBV6-1 | CASRTPGTDTQYF | TGTGCCAGCAGGACACCGGGCACAGATACGCAGTATTTT
TRBJ1-1 | many | NA | TRBV7-9 | CASSSTLRQNTEAFF | TGTGCCAGCAGCTCGACTTTACGGCAGAACACTGAAGCTTTCTTT
TRBJ2-5 | NA | TRBD2 | TRBV6-2/TRBV6-3 | CATVSMGTSGGPQETQYF | TGTGCCACCGTCAGCATGGGGACTAGCGGGGGTCCCCAAGAGACCCAGTACTTC
TRBJ1-5 | NA | TRBD1 | TRBV7-2 | CASSPQGGDFQPQHF | TGTGCCAGCAGCCCTCAAGGGGGCGATTTTCAGCCCCAGCATTTT
TRBJ2-7 | few | TRBD1 | TRBV7-9 | CASSSADWTGWGYEQYF | TGTGCCAGCAGCTCAGCCGACTGGACAGGGTGGGGATACGAGCAGTACTTC
TRBJ2-7 | NA | TRBD2 | TRBV12-3/TRBV12-4 | CASRKEGGDYEQYF | TGTGCCAGCAGAAAAGAGGGAGGGGACTACGAGCAGTACTTC
TRBJ2-7 | NA | NA | TRBV7-3 | CASSLNGGGEQYF | TGTGCCAGCAGCTTAAACGGGGGAGGCGAGCAGTACTTC
TRBJ2-5 | few | NA | TRBV18 | CASSPRAEETQYF | TGTGCCAGCTCACCACGGGCTGAAGAGACCCAGTACTTC
TRBJ1-6 | few | TRBD1 | TRBV28 | CASSYGTGASPLHF | TGTGCCAGCAGTTACGGGACAGGGGCATCACCCCTCCACTTT
TRBJ2-4 | NA | NA | TRBV30 | CAWSVLGQPDGIQYF | TGTGCCTGGAGTGTACTTGGTCAGCCGGATGGCATTCAGTACTTC
TRBJ2-1 | NA | TRBD1 | TRBV5-1 | CASSLGQGNNEQFF | TGCGCCAGCAGCTTGGGACAGGGGAACAATGAGCAGTTCTTC
TRBJ2-2 | few | NA | TRBV20-1 | CSARDDLGNTGELFF | TGCAGTGCTAGAGATGACCTTGGGAACACCGGGGAGCTGTTTTTT
TRBJ2-2 | NA | TRBD1 | TRBV19 | CASRPGTVPGELFF | TGTGCCAGTAGGCCAGGGACAGTTCCCGGGGAGCTGTTTTTT
TRBJ2-5 | few | TRBD2 | TRBV7-6 | CASSLGLALKETQYF | TGTGCCAGCAGCCTGGGACTAGCGCTTAAAGAGACCCAGTACTTC
TRBJ1-5 | few | NA | TRBV10-3 | CAIKEGGNQPQHF | TGTGCCATCAAGGAGGGGGGCAATCAGCCCCAGCATTTT
TRBJ2-5 | NA | TRBD1 | TRBV6-5 | CASSYATGGRDSQYF | TGTGCCAGCAGTTACGCGACAGGGGGTCGAGACTCCCAGTACTTC
TRBJ2-4 | NA | TRBD2 | TRBV9 | CASSARAGLDLAKNIQYF | TGTGCCAGCAGCGCACGAGCGGGACTCGATTTAGCCAAAAACATTCAGTACTTC
TRBJ2-7 | NA | NA | TRBV7-9 | CASSPGNDEQYF | TGTGCCAGCAGCCCAGGGAACGACGAGCAGTACTTC
TRBJ1-2 | many | TRBD1 | TRBV4-2 | CASSGQDRNYGYTF | TGTGCCAGCAGCGGACAGGACAGAAACTATGGCTACACCTTC
TRBJ2-1 | few | NA | TRBV18 | CASSLGHSSYNEQFF | TGTGCCAGCTCCCTTGGACACAGCTCCTACAATGAGCAGTTCTTC
TRBJ2-7 | many | NA | TRBV12-3/TRBV12-4 | CASSYVRDSEQYF | TGTGCCAGCAGCTACGTGCGGGATAGCGAGCAGTACTTC
TRBJ2-1 | few | NA | TRBV9 | CASSVEGDTYNEQFF | TGTGCCAGCAGCGTAGAGGGGGATACTTACAATGAGCAGTTCTTC
TRBJ1-5 | NA | TRBD1 | TRBV18 | CASSLAGTGNQPQHF | TGTGCCAGCTCACTCGCCGGGACAGGCAATCAGCCCCAGCATTTT
TRBJ2-7 | few | NA | TRBV6-1 | CASRDSALSYEQYF | TGTGCCAGCAGGGACAGCGCTCTCTCCTACGAGCAGTACTTC
TRBJ1-2 | few | TRBD1 | TRBV28 | CASWGGQEANYGYTF | TGTGCCAGCTGGGGGGGACAGGAAGCTAACTATGGCTACACCTTC
TRBJ1-1 | many | NA | TRBV9 | CASSVTWSTEAFF | TGTGCCAGCAGCGTCACATGGAGTACTGAAGCTTTCTTT
TRBJ1-2 | few | NA | TRBV29-1 | CSVEGRMNYGYTF | TGCAGCGTTGAAGGCAGAATGAACTATGGCTACACCTTC
TRBJ2-1 | many | NA | TRBV7-2 | CASSFEGSAAQFF | TGTGCCAGCAGCTTCGAAGGCAGCGCTGCTCAGTTCTTC
TRBJ2-1 | few | TRBD2 | TRBV6-2/TRBV6-3 | CASSRHPGLASHNEQFF | TGTGCCAGCAGCCGACATCCGGGACTAGCGTCCCACAATGAGCAGTTCTTC
TRBJ2-3 | once | TRBD2 | TRBV15 | CATSRSLGTSGAAGDTQYF | TGTGCCACCAGCAGGTCCTTGGGGACTAGCGGGGCAGCAGGGGATACGCAGTATTTT
TRBJ2-1 | many | NA | TRBV10-1 | CASSATLYTSINEQFF | TGCGCCAGCAGTGCAACTTTATACACTAGCATCAATGAGCAGTTCTTC
TRBJ1-1 | NA | NA | TRBV5-1 | CASSLSSALNTEAFF | TGCGCCAGCAGCTTGAGTAGCGCTCTGAACACTGAAGCTTTCTTT
TRBJ2-1 | NA | NA | TRBV7-2 | CASSLAGRQGTGYNEQFF | TGTGCCAGCAGCTTAGCGGGGCGTCAGGGGACGGGATACAATGAGCAGTTCTTC
TRBJ2-5 | few | NA | TRBV20-1 | CSARGVETQYF | TGCAGTGCGAGGGGGGTAGAGACCCAGTACTTC
TRBJ2-7 | few | NA | TRBV9 | CASSVAVVYEQYF | TGTGCCAGCAGCGTAGCGGTGGTCTACGAGCAGTACTTC
TRBJ2-2 | NA | TRBD1 | TRBV12-3/TRBV12-4 | CASSQTGGYTGELFF | TGTGCCAGCAGCCAGACAGGGGGGTACACCGGGGAGCTGTTTTTT
TRBJ2-7 | few | NA | TRBV2 | CASGREYEQYF | TGTGCCAGCGGAAGGGAGTACGAGCAGTACTTC
TRBJ2-1 | NA | NA | TRBV7-2 | CASTTTASSYNEQFF | TGTGCCAGCACCACGACTGCAAGCTCCTACAATGAGCAGTTCTTC
TRBJ2-1 | few | NA | TRBV20-1 | CSALGRPYNEQFF | TGCAGTGCTCTTGGACGTCCCTACAATGAGCAGTTCTTC
TRBJ2-5 | few | NA | TRBV9 | CASSVEPVQETQYF | TGTGCCAGCAGCGTAGAGCCAGTCCAAGAGACCCAGTACTTC
TRBJ2-1 | few | NA | TRBV24-1 | CATQEGPYNEQFF | TGTGCCACCCAGGAGGGGCCATACAATGAGCAGTTCTTC
TRBJ2-7 | many | TRBD1 | TRBV20-1 | CSAGRQGDEQYF | TGCAGTGCTGGCCGACAGGGGGACGAGCAGTACTTC